A single sample is the source of the 28 T cell receptor beta chains below, sequenced in a study of T cells in Graves' hyperthyroidism and ophthalmopathy. What was amplified from RNA transcripts were TCR beta CDR3 regions. The HTBI set primed first-round TCR CDR3 RT-PCR. Via MiXCR, TCRdb re-called the multiplex PCR reads, giving one row per CDR3 protein. This sample has some 510,000 distinct CDR3 sequences, with under 25% found just once. The specimen sequenced was blood. The receptors derive from a man in his late teens or twenties with Graves' hyperthyroidism.

The gene calls are TRBV20-1 and TRBJ1-1; D gene ambiguous. Germline CDR1 reads DFQATT; CDR2 reads SNEGSKA (reference sequence). The CDR3 spans 13 residues. Between the trimmed V and J ends, which lost 1 base and 0 bases, there was a span of 6 bases. The CDR3 bases are TGCAGTGCTAGAGGGCAGATGAACACTGAAGCTTTCTTT. Protein: CSARGQMNTEAFF.

V and J are TRBV15 and TRBJ2-5; 7 bases fit TRBD2. V dropped 1 base and J dropped 1; count of bases not matched to a gene: 6. The CDR3 has 16 amino acids. CDR1 and CDR2 (germline): LNHNV, YYDKDF (reference sequence). CDR3 nucleotides: TGTGCCACCAGCAGAGTGCTACTAGCGCCCCAAGAGACCCAGTACTTC. Protein: CATSRVLLAPQETQYF.

This clonotype was seen repeatedly, ten times or more. J is TRBJ2-2 and V is TRBV19; no firm D call. The CDR3 covers 13 residues. Germline-derived CDR1 and CDR2 are LNHDA and SQIVND (reference sequence). The V end was cut by 0 bases, the J end by 5 bases, with 4 bases between. DNA of the CDR3: TGTGCCAGTAGTATAGACGGAACCGGGGAGCTGTTTTTT. As protein: CASSIDGTGELFF. The full variable domain, completed using reference TRBV19 and TRBJ2-2, is DGGITQSPKYLFRKEGQNVTLSCEQNLNHDAMYWYRQDPGQGLRLIYYSQIVNDFQKGDIAEGYSVSREKKESFPLTVTSAQKNPTAFYLCASSIDGTGELFFGEGSRLTVL.

This chain uses TRBV12-3 or TRBV12-4 with TRBJ2-7, with 7 positions matching TRBD2. The junction had 12 bases not matched to a gene; V was cut back by 5 bases and J by 5 bases. The CDR3 spans 15 residues. CDR3 coding DNA: TGTGCCAGCAGTCCCGGAACCCGGGGGGAAGACGAGCAGTACTTC. Translating it yields CASSPGTRGEDEQYF.

The table lists this clonotype with a few counts. This chain connects TRBV7-9 to TRBJ2-7; perhaps D is TRBD1 or TRBD2 (5 bases each). Germline CDR1 and CDR2: SEHNR and FQNEAQ (reference sequence). V was cut by 0 bases and J by 6 bases, with 9 bases left in between. The CDR3 has 13 amino acids. In DNA, the CDR3 is TGTGCCAGCAGCTTAGCTATCGGGGCCGAGCAGTACTTC. Amino acid sequence: CASSLAIGAEQYF.

The chain carries TRBV28 and TRBJ2-5; 16 bases are shared with TRBD2. V gave up 4 bases and J gave up 2 bases; unmatched junction bases: 4. This CDR3 is 17 amino acids long. Germline lookup yields CDR1 MDHEN and CDR2 SYDVKM. CDR3 amino acids: CASSSPGLAGGQETQYF. DNA for the CDR3: TGTGCCAGCAGTTCCCCGGGACTAGCGGGGGGGCAAGAGACCCAGTACTTC. Full variable domain (remainder filled in from reference TRBV28 and TRBJ2-5): DVKVTQSSRYLVKRTGEKVFLECVQDMDHENMFWYRQDPGLGLRLIYFSYDVKMKEKGDIPEGYSVSREKKERFSLILESASTNQTSMYLCASSSPGLAGGQETQYFGPGTRLLVL.

This clonotype was counted ten times or more. The CDR3 here is CASTRGLRIEAFF. The CDR3 DNA reads as TGTGCCAGCACCCGGGGACTGAGGATTGAAGCTTTCTTT. V gene TRBV28 combines with J gene TRBJ1-1; D is possibly TRBD1 (5 bases). CDR3 length equals 13 residues. Trimming removed 7 bases from V and 7 bases from J, with 16 bases in between. CDR1 is MDHEN and CDR2 is SYDVKM in the germline V gene. Using reference TRBV28 and TRBJ1-1 for the parts outside the CDR3, the full variable domain is DVKVTQSSRYLVKRTGEKVFLECVQDMDHENMFWYRQDPGLGLRLIYFSYDVKMKEKGDIPEGYSVSREKKERFSLILESASTNQTSMYLCASTRGLRIEAFFGQGTRLTVV.

The V gene is TRBV28, the J gene TRBJ1-1; D gene ambiguous. This CDR3 spans 12 amino acids. CDR1 and CDR2 from the germline V gene are MDHEN and SYDVKM. Trimming took off 5 bases at V and 2 bases at J, with 6 bases between the two ends. DNA for the CDR3: TGTGCCAGCAGTCCCGACAACACTGAAGCTTTCTTT. This gives the protein CASSPDNTEAFF.

This clonotype was observed many times. The rearrangement joins TRBV28 to TRBJ2-5; D possibly corresponds to TRBD2 (6 bases). CDR3 length equals 16 residues. CDR1 is MDHEN and CDR2 is SYDVKM in the germline V gene. V was shortened by 1 base and J by 2 bases, with 14 bases between the two germline ends. CDR3 residues: CASSLSGTYSQETQYF. CDR3 DNA: TGTGCCAGCAGTTTATCCGGGACTTACTCTCAAGAGACCCAGTACTTC.

In its sample, this clonotype was seen many times. The V call is TRBV15, the J call TRBJ1-1; 7 positions agree with TRBD1. There are 13 residues in the CDR3. Germline assignment: CDR1 LNHNV and CDR2 YYDKDF (reference sequence). V shed 1 base, J shed 5 bases, and the junction held 1 base outside the gene matches. CDR3 nucleotide sequence: TGTGCCACCAGCAGAGCAGGGGGGACTGAAGCTTTCTTT. Protein sequence: CATSRAGGTEAFF.

The chain links TRBV18 to TRBJ1-2; no clear D gene. CDR3 length: 15 amino acids. Germline CDR1 and CDR2: KGHSH and LQKENI. Trimming left V 2 bases short and J 2 bases short, with 12 bases between. The CDR3 is CASSPNSDPNYGYTF. CDR3 nucleotides: TGTGCCAGCTCACCAAATTCTGACCCAAACTATGGCTACACCTTC.

This clonotype was recorded a few times. This chain links TRBV5-1 with TRBJ1-3; TRBD1 is a possible D gene (6 bases). V was trimmed by 4 bases and J by 2 bases, leaving 19 bases between them. The germline V gene has CDR1 SGHRS and CDR2 YFSETQ. The CDR3 runs to 17 residues. The CDR3: CASSPSTYRATGNTIYF. The CDR3 DNA sequence: TGCGCCAGCAGCCCCTCCACTTACAGGGCGACTGGAAACACCATATATTTT. The full variable domain, in which reference TRBV5-1 and TRBJ1-3 provide the parts outside the CDR3, is KAGVTQTPRYLIKTRGQQVTLSCSPISGHRSVSWYQQTPGQGLQFLFEYFSETQRNKGNFPGRFSGRQFSNSRSEMNVSTLELGDSALYLCASSPSTYRATGNTIYFGEGSWLTVV.

CDR3 amino acids: CASSLDRGRATEAFF. CDR3 DNA sequence: TGCGCCAGCAGCTTGGACAGGGGGCGTGCCACTGAAGCTTTCTTT. The chain is built from TRBV5-1 and TRBJ1-1; 9 nucleotides agree with TRBD1. CDR1 is SGHRS, CDR2 YFSETQ, per germline. J lost 4 bases, V lost 0 bases, and 4 bases had no gene match. The CDR3 runs 15 residues. Full variable domain (missing parts from reference TRBV5-1 and TRBJ1-1): KAGVTQTPRYLIKTRGQQVTLSCSPISGHRSVSWYQQTPGQGLQFLFEYFSETQRNKGNFPGRFSGRQFSNSRSEMNVSTLELGDSALYLCASSLDRGRATEAFFGQGTRLTVV.

This clonotype was observed a handful of times. A much larger clone sits a single nucleotide away, making a read error possible. The chain recombines TRBV5-5 with TRBJ2-4, with unresolved D. This CDR3 has 12 amino acids. CDR1 and CDR2 from the germline V gene are SGHKS and YYEKEE (reference sequence). The CDR3 sequence is CASSLDANIKYF. CDR3 coding DNA: TGTGCCAGCAGCTTGGACGCAAACATTAAGTACTTC.

This sequence joins TRBV6-4 and TRBJ2-2; a possible D gene is TRBD2 (5 bases). Trimming removed 2 bases from V and 7 bases from J, with 11 bases in between. The CDR3 runs 14 residues. Per germline, CDR1 MRHNA and CDR2 SNTAGT. CDR3 region: CASSDGSEGGELFF. CDR3 coding DNA: TGTGCCAGCAGTGACGGGAGCGAGGGCGGGGAGCTGTTTTTT.

Ten or more counts support this clonotype. The chain employs TRBV30 and TRBJ2-7, with 7 bases fitting TRBD1. V trimming: 2 bases; J trimming: 0 bases; junction bases outside the gene matches: 4. The CDR3 contains 14 residues. The germline gives CDR1 GTSNPN, CDR2 SVGIG (reference sequence). The chain's CDR3 is CAWSWDSRSYEQYF. The CDR3 DNA follows: TGTGCCTGGAGTTGGGACAGCCGCTCCTACGAGCAGTACTTC.

CDR3: CASLKGAGTEAFF. The CDR3 region has the DNA TGTGCCAGTCTAAAAGGGGCTGGCACTGAAGCTTTCTTT. The V gene is TRBV19, the J gene TRBJ1-1; weak D call: TRBD1 (5 bases). The germline gives CDR1 LNHDA, CDR2 SQIVND (reference sequence). Between the trimmed V and J ends, which lost 8 bases and 4 bases, there was a span of 14 bases. The CDR3 is made up of 13 amino acids. The full variable domain, with the rest looked up from reference TRBV19 and TRBJ1-1, is DGGITQSPKYLFRKEGQNVTLSCEQNLNHDAMYWYRQDPGQGLRLIYYSQIVNDFQKGDIAEGYSVSREKKESFPLTVTSAQKNPTAFYLCASLKGAGTEAFFGQGTRLTVV.

This clonotype was picked up many times. The chain uses TRBV6-2 or TRBV6-3 and TRBJ2-7, with a possible D match to TRBD1 (6 bases). Trimming removed 5 bases at V and 9 bases at J, with 14 bases between. The CDR3 covers 12 residues. From germline, CDR1 is MNHEY and CDR2 SVGEGT. CDR3 nucleotides: TGTGCCAGCAGTACGGACAGCCAAGCGCAGTACTTC. It codes for CASSTDSQAQYF.

This clonotype was seen a handful of times. This rearrangement joins TRBV6-1 to TRBJ2-5; 9 positions agree with TRBD1. The trim removed 3 bases at V and 4 bases at J, leaving 9 bases unmatched. Germline lookup yields CDR1 MNHNS and CDR2 SASEGT. The CDR3 runs 16 residues. As DNA, the CDR3 is TGTGCCAGCAGTGACACGCCGGGACAGGGAAGAGAGACCCAGTACTTC. This codes for CASSDTPGQGRETQYF.

The sample holds a few counts of this clonotype. J is TRBJ2-7 and V is TRBV4-1; possibly TRBD2 for D (5 bases). The germline V and J ends were trimmed by 0 bases and 0 bases, with 12 bases remaining between them. The germline CDR1 and CDR2 sequences are MGHRA and YSYEKL. The CDR3 has 16 residues. The CDR3 is CASSQDYYRGSYEQYF. The CDR3 DNA sequence: TGCGCCAGCAGCCAAGATTATTACCGGGGCTCCTACGAGCAGTACTTC.

This clonotype has more than one count but fewer than ten. The chain uses TRBV6-1 and TRBJ1-5; D possibly corresponds to TRBD1 (5 bases). CDR3 length equals 14 residues. CDR1 and CDR2 (germline): MNHNS, SASEGT. The germline V and J ends were trimmed by 3 bases and 6 bases, with 12 bases remaining between them. The CDR3 loop reads CASSDVTGGQPQHF. The CDR3 DNA sequence: TGTGCCAGCAGTGACGTTACAGGAGGTCAGCCCCAGCATTTT.

This clonotype came up many times. This chain's CDR3 is CASRARRSSYEQYF. CDR3 nucleotides: TGTGCCAGCAGGGCCCGGAGGAGCTCCTACGAGCAGTACTTC. V and J are TRBV28 and TRBJ2-7, with D perhaps matching TRBD2 (5 bases). CDR1 is MDHEN, CDR2 SYDVKM, per germline. The V gene lost 6 bases and the J gene lost 0 bases, with 12 bases spanning the gap. There are 14 residues in the CDR3.

This clonotype was seen many times. This sequence joins TRBV27 and TRBJ2-7, with 8 bases fitting TRBD2. Per germline, CDR1 MNHEY and CDR2 SMNVEV (reference sequence). The length of the CDR3 is 13 residues. With V trimmed by 10 bases and J by 3 bases, 8 bases remained unmatched. CDR3 residues: CATGRGGYYEQYF. The CDR3 DNA reads TGTGCCACCGGGAGGGGGGGATACTACGAGCAGTACTTC.

This clonotype is a singleton in its sample. This may stem from a read error, because a much larger clone lies one nucleotide away. The J gene is TRBJ1-6, the V gene TRBV6-1; D is undetermined. The CDR3 consists of 13 residues. Germline CDR1 MNHNS, CDR2 SASEGT. Trimming took 4 bases from V and 6 from J, leaving 7 bases between them. The CDR3 region is CASSAQSNSPLHF. DNA of the CDR3: TGTGCCAGCAGTGCACAGAGTAATTCACCCCTCCACTTT.

This clonotype was picked up many times. V usage is TRBV12-3 or TRBV12-4 and J usage is TRBJ2-7; TRBD2 matches at 12 bases. Trimming took 5 bases from V and 2 from J; bases not matched to a gene: 4. The CDR3 runs to 15 residues. CDR3 coding DNA: TGTGCCAGCAGTCCCACTAGCGGGGGGACCTACGAGCAGTACTTC. This translates into CASSPTSGGTYEQYF.

This clonotype was seen many times. The chain carries TRBV11-2 and TRBJ2-2, with D possibly being TRBD1 or TRBD2 (6 bases each). Germline V gives CDR1 SGHAT, CDR2 FQNNGV. The CDR3 sequence is 18 residues long. The V and J ends lost 9 bases and 9 bases respectively, with 32 bases between them. The CDR3 region has the DNA TGTGCCAGTTACAATGGGGCGATCCGGGGGACAACTAAGAGGGAGCTGTTTTTT. The encoded protein is CASYNGAIRGTTKRELFF.

This clonotype was seen ten or more times. The chain uses TRBV9 and TRBJ1-1, with D hard to call. Germline V gene lookup returns CDR1 SGDLS and CDR2 YYNGEE. Trimming took 0 bases from V and 3 from J, leaving 9 bases between them. CDR3 length: 14 amino acids. CDR3 nucleotide sequence: TGTGCCAGCAGCGTAGATCATACCGACACTGAAGCTTTCTTT. Its translation: CASSVDHTDTEAFF.

In this sample, this clonotype turned up many times. The chain uses TRBV7-2 and TRBJ1-2; TRBD1 matches 10 bases. The germline V gene encodes CDR1 SGHTA and CDR2 FQGNSA. CDR3 length equals 16 residues. The trim removed 4 bases at V and 4 bases at J, leaving 9 bases unmatched. CDR3 in DNA: TGTGCCAGCAGCTCCGCCGGGACAGGGGAACCCTATGGCTACACCTTC. It yields the protein CASSSAGTGEPYGYTF.